The rows below give T cell receptor beta chains drawn from one sample of a study of T cells expressing NK-cell markers. With the 5' RACE reads reprocessed, TCRdb shows one record per CDR3 protein and no DNA. Its listing shows around 550,000 distinct CDR3 sequences. Sequenced input: blood T cells: a sorted CD56 or NKG2C T cell subset, CD4+ or CD8+ T cells, or bulk PBMC T cells (not recorded which). These receptors came from a man aged 18 to 29 in good health. The CDR3 runs from the conserved cysteine through the conserved F or W.

CDR3aa	v_gene	j_gene
CASSSGSPKETQYF	TRBV6-1	TRBJ2-5
CASSSPRSPETQYF	TRBV5-5	TRBJ2-5
CASSSPGGTSGSTDTQYF	TRBV7-6	TRBJ2-3
CASSIGTREQYF	TRBV11-2	TRBJ2-7
CAWSVSGNEQFF	TRBV30	TRBJ2-1
CASSKEGLAENTGELFF	TRBV7-7	TRBJ2-2
CASSPLHGDQPQHF	TRBV6-1	TRBJ1-5
CSARSSGVAETDTQYF	TRBV20-1	TRBJ2-3
CSAPVGGAGDQPQHF	TRBV20-1	TRBJ1-5
CASSQDASGRPPGELFF	TRBV4-1	TRBJ2-2
CASGVTGTHGYTF	TRBV4-3	TRBJ1-2
CSVGERMRETQYF	TRBV29-1	TRBJ2-5
CSVEGTGGFGDTQYF	TRBV29-1	TRBJ2-3
CASSLTGGALGGYTF	TRBV7-3	TRBJ1-2
CASSQGLPYEQYF	TRBV2	TRBJ2-7
CSASDSRLQETQYF	TRBV20-1	TRBJ2-5
CSVGQGVYEQYF	TRBV29-1	TRBJ2-7
CASSQDRVPGEQFF	TRBV4-3	TRBJ2-1
CASSFRTGDPNYEQYF	TRBV7-6	TRBJ2-7
CSASWDLYDSPLHF	TRBV20-1	TRBJ1-6
CASSRTGKRHYEQYF	TRBV21-1	TRBJ2-7
CASSQTGVEQFF	TRBV6-5	TRBJ2-1
CAWSRDHDQPQHF	TRBV30	TRBJ1-5
CASSQERLDRGNEKLFF	TRBV3-1	TRBJ1-4
CASSISRSDTQYF	TRBV19	TRBJ2-3
CASSGNAVETQYF	TRBV7-9	TRBJ2-5
CASSQGTGPRDEQYF	TRBV4-3	TRBJ2-7
CASRGGQAHYYGYTF	TRBV12-3/TRBV12-4	TRBJ1-2
CASSNLGLADAYNEQFF	TRBV28	TRBJ2-1
CASRGVGARAFF	TRBV2	TRBJ1-1
CASSLGVIRSNYGYTF	TRBV7-2	TRBJ1-2
CASSPAGLIYGYTF	TRBV12-3/TRBV12-4	TRBJ1-2
CATRGTGLDSPMFTDTQYF	TRBV19	TRBJ2-3
CASSPLDRLSGNTIYF	TRBV7-6	TRBJ1-3
CATSDFGVMTSGSLYEQYF	TRBV24-1	TRBJ2-7
CASSPAMGRYEQYF	TRBV2	TRBJ2-7
CASSPSMARGAYEQYF	TRBV7-8	TRBJ2-7
CASSPEFVGLAKNIQYF	TRBV7-3	TRBJ2-4
CASSEPGLRTGELFF	TRBV12-3/TRBV12-4	TRBJ2-2
CASRRPGTHGELFF	TRBV12-3/TRBV12-4	TRBJ2-2
CASSGFGQYSLHF	TRBV12-3/TRBV12-4	TRBJ1-6
CASSLAGAGYGDEQFF	TRBV5-1	TRBJ2-1
CASSESRDYNTEAFF	TRBV2	TRBJ1-1
CASSLRLDPGYNEQFF	TRBV7-8	TRBJ2-1
CASSLVGLKGGYTF	TRBV5-1	TRBJ1-2
CASSSDRFGYNEQFF	TRBV12-3/TRBV12-4	TRBJ2-1
CASSLGRVWQETQYF	TRBV7-2	TRBJ2-5
CASRTGPQGRDTIYF	TRBV6-1	TRBJ1-3
CASSPQQGHQPQHF	TRBV7-2	TRBJ1-5
CASSLSSGNNEQFF	TRBV27	TRBJ2-1